The clone carrying this T cell receptor (beta chain) was counted many times. Its cognate antigen is unknown. Time point noted: persistent/refractory GD, antithyroid drugs over 5 years with positive TRAb. After RNA was extracted from PBMCs, the TCR library was made from it. For TCR beta, libraries came from iRepertoire HTBI primers and Arm-PCR of CDR3 regions. TCRdb re-analysed the multiplex PCR reads in MiXCR, keeping a single row per CDR3 protein. The data contain 300,000 to 500,000 distinct CDR3 sequences, 20% to 25% of them singletons. This sample is drawn from a study of regulatory T cells in long-lasting Graves disease. Whole-study findings and limits: Persistent cases favored TRBV28, TRBJ1-2 and TRBJ2-5.

The CDR3 is 13 amino acids. CDR1 and CDR2 from the germline V gene are MNHNS and SASEGT. Unmatched junction bases numbered 2, after V lost 6 bases and J lost 3 bases. The sequence derives from a female donor with Graves disease. The rearrangement joins TRBV6-1 to TRBJ2-7; 10 nucleotides align to TRBD2. The specimen comprised peripheral blood mononuclear cells (PBMCs), sampled when the disease was refractory, from a patient treated with antithyroid drugs. CDR3 coding DNA: TGTGCCAGCAGGCCTAGCGGGAGCTACGAGCAGTACTTC. Its protein product is CASRPSGSYEQYF.